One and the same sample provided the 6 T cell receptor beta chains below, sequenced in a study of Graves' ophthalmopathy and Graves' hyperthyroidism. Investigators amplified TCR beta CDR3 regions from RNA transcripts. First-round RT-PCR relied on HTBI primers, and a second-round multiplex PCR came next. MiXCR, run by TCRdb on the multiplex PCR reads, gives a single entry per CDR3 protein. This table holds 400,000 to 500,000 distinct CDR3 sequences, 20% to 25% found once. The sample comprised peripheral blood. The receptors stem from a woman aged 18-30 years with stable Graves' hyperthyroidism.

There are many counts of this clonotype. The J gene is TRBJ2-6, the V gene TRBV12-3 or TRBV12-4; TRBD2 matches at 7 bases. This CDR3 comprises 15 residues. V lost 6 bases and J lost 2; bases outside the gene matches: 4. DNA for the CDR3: TGTGCCAGCAGGCCTAGCGGTACTGGGGCCAACGTCCTGACTTTC. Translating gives CASRPSGTGANVLTF.

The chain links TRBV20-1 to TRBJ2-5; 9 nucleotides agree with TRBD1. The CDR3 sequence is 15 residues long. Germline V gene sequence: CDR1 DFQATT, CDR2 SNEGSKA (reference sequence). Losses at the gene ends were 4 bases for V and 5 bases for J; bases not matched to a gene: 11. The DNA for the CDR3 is TGCAGTGCTAAATATCCGGGACAGGGTAGGGAGACCCAGTACTTC. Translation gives CSAKYPGQGRETQYF.

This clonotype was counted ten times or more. The CDR3 sequence is CASSQDLSSGGAHYGYTF. The CDR3 region has the DNA TGCGCCAGCAGCCAAGATCTTTCGTCAGGGGGCGCCCACTATGGCTACACCTTC. V usage is TRBV4-1 and J usage is TRBJ1-2; 8 bases fit TRBD1. The CDR3 extends over 18 amino acids. Germline V gene data show CDR1 as MGHRA and CDR2 as YSYEKL. Unmatched junction bases numbered 12, after V lost 0 bases and J lost 3 bases.

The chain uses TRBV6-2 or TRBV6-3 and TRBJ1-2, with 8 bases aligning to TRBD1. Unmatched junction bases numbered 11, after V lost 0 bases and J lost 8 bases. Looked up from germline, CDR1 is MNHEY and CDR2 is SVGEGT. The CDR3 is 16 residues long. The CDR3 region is CASSYSGTGPTGGYTF. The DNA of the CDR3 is TGTGCCAGCAGTTACTCCGGGACAGGCCCAACGGGGGGCTACACCTTC.

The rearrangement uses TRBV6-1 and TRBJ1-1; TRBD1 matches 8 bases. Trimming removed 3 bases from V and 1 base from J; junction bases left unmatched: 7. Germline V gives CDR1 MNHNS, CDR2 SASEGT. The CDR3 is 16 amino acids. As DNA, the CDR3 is TGTGCCAGCAGTGATCTGACAGGGGCGAAGAACACTGAAGCTTTCTTT. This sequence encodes CASSDLTGAKNTEAFF.

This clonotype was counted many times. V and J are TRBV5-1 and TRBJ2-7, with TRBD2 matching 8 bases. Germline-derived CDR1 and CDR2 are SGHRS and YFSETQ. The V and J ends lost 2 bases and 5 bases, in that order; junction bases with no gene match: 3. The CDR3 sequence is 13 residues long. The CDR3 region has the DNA TGCGCCAGCAGCTTAGCGGGGGCGGACGAGCAGTACTTC. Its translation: CASSLAGADEQYF.